Following are 2 T cell receptor beta chains from one sample sequenced in a study of T cell responses to AZD1222 COVID-19 vaccine. The protocol was immunoSEQ multiplex PCR, while the TCRdb copy is restricted to in-frame clones and leaves out a portion. The data hold 120,000 to 150,000 clones, with around 88% observed a single time. Here the sequenced sample was peripheral blood, taken on day 0 of AZD1222 vaccination. These receptors came from an adult in good health.

The chain uses TRBV29-1 and TRBJ1-1; D is undetermined. CDR3 length: 11 residues. Germline V gene sequence: CDR1 SQVTM, CDR2 ANQGSEA. The germline V and J ends were trimmed by 6 bases and 1 base, with 6 bases remaining between them. The CDR3 protein is CSVTPNTEAFF. CDR3 sequence (DNA): TGCAGCGTGACACCGAACACTGAAGCTTTCTTT.

J is TRBJ2-1 and V is TRBV20-1; D not resolved. The CDR3 loop spans 11 amino acids. Germline values: CDR1 DFQATT, CDR2 SNEGSKA (reference sequence). Trimming cost V 0 bases and J 10 bases, with 7 bases left between them. The CDR3 coding sequence is TGCAGTGCTAGAGATACGCGGGAGCAGTTCTTC. Its translation: CSARDTREQFF.